The 5 T cell receptor beta chains reported below all come from one sample, sequenced in a study of blood T cell repertoires in COVID-19. The method was immunoSEQ multiplex PCR; TCRdb's version includes in-frame clones alone and lacks a portion of them. The sample holds roughly 73,000 clones, approximately 80% seen once. Sequencing was done on a sample of peripheral blood. The source of these receptors is a woman between 70 and 85 years old with acute or convalescent COVID-19.

The J gene is TRBJ1-2, the V gene TRBV14; TRBD1 is a possible D gene (5 bases). The V and J ends lost 3 bases and 0 bases respectively, with 11 bases between them. This CDR3 is 15 amino acids long. Germline-derived CDR1 and CDR2 are SGHDN and FVKESK. The CDR3 nucleotides read TGTGCCAGCAGCCAGCAACAGGTGGCTAACTATGGCTACACCTTC. Encoded protein: CASSQQQVANYGYTF.

The J gene is TRBJ1-3, the V gene TRBV19; 9 bases match TRBD1. CDR3 length: 18 residues. With V trimmed by 6 bases and J by 0 bases, 12 bases remained unmatched. The germline V gene has CDR1 LNHDA and CDR2 SQIVND (reference sequence). CDR3 protein: CASRRGTGPFYSGNTIYF. DNA of the CDR3: TGTGCCAGTAGACGGGGGACAGGGCCGTTCTACTCTGGAAACACCATATATTTT.

The rearrangement joins TRBV19 to TRBJ1-2; D is undetermined. V lost 1 base and J lost 5, with 14 bases in between. Germline V gives CDR1 LNHDA, CDR2 SQIVND (reference sequence). The CDR3 has 15 amino acids. The CDR3 sequence is CASSIGGGSRYGYTF. DNA of the CDR3: TGTGCCAGTAGTATAGGAGGTGGCAGCAGATATGGCTACACCTTC.

The chain links TRBV18 to TRBJ1-3, with 8 positions matching TRBD1. Trimming at V came to 5 bases and at J to 7 bases, leaving 7 bases not matched to a gene. Germline CDR1 and CDR2: KGHSH and LQKENI. The CDR3 is 14 amino acids. The CDR3 is CASSADRVGNTIYF. DNA of the CDR3: TGTGCCAGCTCAGCGGACAGGGTCGGGAACACCATATATTTT.

The CDR3 loop reads CASCRTQIVTDTQYF. The CDR3, as DNA: TGTGCCAGTTGCCGGACACAGATTGTCACAGATACGCAGTATTTT. This chain links TRBV19 with TRBJ2-3, with a weak D call TRBD1 (5 bases). Trimming shortened V by 8 bases and J by 2 bases, and 17 bases separated the two germline ends. This CDR3 has 15 amino acids. CDR1 and CDR2 from the germline V gene are LNHDA and SQIVND (reference sequence).